The rows below give T cell receptor beta chains drawn from one sample of a study of blood T cell repertoires in COVID-19. Using immunoSEQ multiplex PCR, the repertoire was profiled, and TCRdb retains in-frame clones only, with some absent. The table has around 250,000 clones, around nine tenths seen once. The sequencing input was peripheral blood. All receptors derive from a woman between 65 and 79 years old with active or convalescent COVID-19. The CDR3 runs from the conserved cysteine through the conserved F or W. Each record gives: CDR3 DNA, CDR3 protein, J gene, D gene, clone size, V gene. D genes are given only for firm matches. Clone sizes are given selectively: once, few, many, or a class where the clone is expanded.

CDR3nt: TGTGCCAGCAGTGAAGAGGGACTAGCGGGGGGGTCCACAGATACGCAGTATTTT
CDR3aa: CASSEEGLAGGSTDTQYF
j_gene: TRBJ2-3
d_gene: TRBD2
abundance: NA
v_gene: TRBV2

CDR3nt: TGTGCCAGCGGCCGATCAGAGGAACTGGATTCACCCCTCCACTTT
CDR3aa: CASGRSEELDSPLHF
j_gene: TRBJ1-6
d_gene: NA
abundance: NA
v_gene: TRBV6-5

CDR3nt: TGTGCCAGCAGCAAACTCGGACAGGGGGACGAGCAGTACTTC
CDR3aa: CASSKLGQGDEQYF
j_gene: TRBJ2-7
d_gene: TRBD1
abundance: few
v_gene: TRBV14

CDR3nt: TGTGCCAGTAGCCCGGGTCACTCAGGGAGCTACACCTTC
CDR3aa: CASSPGHSGSYTF
j_gene: TRBJ1-2
d_gene: NA
abundance: NA
v_gene: TRBV19

CDR3nt: TGTGCCACCCGCCGGGACAGTGTTTCACCCCTCCACTTT
CDR3aa: CATRRDSVSPLHF
j_gene: TRBJ1-6
d_gene: TRBD1
abundance: NA
v_gene: TRBV9

CDR3nt: TGTGCCACTAGGCGGGGGGCGGACTACGAGCAGTACTTC
CDR3aa: CATRRGADYEQYF
j_gene: TRBJ2-7
d_gene: TRBD2
abundance: NA
v_gene: TRBV6-5

CDR3nt: TGTGCCACCAGTGCTAGGGAGGATGTGGACACTGAAGCTTTCTTT
CDR3aa: CATSAREDVDTEAFF
j_gene: TRBJ1-1
d_gene: NA
abundance: NA
v_gene: TRBV24-1

CDR3nt: TGTGCCAGCAGCGGGGGACAGGGCTATGGCTACACCTTC
CDR3aa: CASSGGQGYGYTF
j_gene: TRBJ1-2
d_gene: TRBD1
abundance: NA
v_gene: TRBV3-1/TRBV3-2

CDR3nt: TGTGCCAGCAGCCCAATGAATGGCGGGGGATCACCCCTCCACTTT
CDR3aa: CASSPMNGGGSPLHF
j_gene: TRBJ1-6
d_gene: NA
abundance: NA
v_gene: TRBV11-2

CDR3nt: TGTGCCAGCAGACCGACAGGGAGCCTCAATCAGCCCCAGCATTTT
CDR3aa: CASRPTGSLNQPQHF
j_gene: TRBJ1-5
d_gene: TRBD1
abundance: NA
v_gene: TRBV6-5

CDR3nt: TGCGCCAGCAGCCAGAAGGCAAGGGGGCGCGGTGACGAGCAGTACTTC
CDR3aa: CASSQKARGRGDEQYF
j_gene: TRBJ2-7
d_gene: TRBD1
abundance: NA
v_gene: TRBV5-1

CDR3nt: TGTGCCAGCTCACAAGACAGGGCGGCAGGGCCCCAGCATTTT
CDR3aa: CASSQDRAAGPQHF
j_gene: TRBJ1-5
d_gene: TRBD1
abundance: NA
v_gene: TRBV18

CDR3nt: TGTGCCAGCCACCGGACAGAGTACACCGGGGAGCTGTTTTTT
CDR3aa: CASHRTEYTGELFF
j_gene: TRBJ2-2
d_gene: NA
abundance: once
v_gene: TRBV19

CDR3nt: TGTGCCAGCAGCTACCCGGTGGGGGGACCCTACACCGGGGAGCTGTTTTTT
CDR3aa: CASSYPVGGPYTGELFF
j_gene: TRBJ2-2
d_gene: NA
abundance: NA
v_gene: TRBV3-1/TRBV3-2

CDR3nt: TGTGCCAGCAGCTTGATGGGTCGGGGACACAATAATTCACCCCTCCACTTT
CDR3aa: CASSLMGRGHNNSPLHF
j_gene: TRBJ1-6
d_gene: NA
abundance: NA
v_gene: TRBV5-5

CDR3nt: TGTGCCAGCAGTTCTTATGGCTACACCTTC
CDR3aa: CASSSYGYTF
j_gene: TRBJ1-2
d_gene: NA
abundance: once
v_gene: TRBV28

CDR3nt: TGTGCCAGCAGCAAAGGCCTTCTAGGGGCCGAGCAGTACTTC
CDR3aa: CASSKGLLGAEQYF
j_gene: TRBJ2-7
d_gene: NA
abundance: few
v_gene: TRBV2

CDR3nt: TGTGCCAGCAGCAGAAGCACCCTGGACGAGCAGTACTTC
CDR3aa: CASSRSTLDEQYF
j_gene: TRBJ2-7
d_gene: NA
abundance: NA
v_gene: TRBV3-1/TRBV3-2

CDR3nt: TGTGCCAGCAGTTCGGGACAGGGTTATTCACCCCTCCACTTT
CDR3aa: CASSSGQGYSPLHF
j_gene: TRBJ1-6
d_gene: TRBD1
abundance: few
v_gene: TRBV27

CDR3nt: TGTGCCAGCAGCCTAAGGGGGGGCTCAAGGACTGAAGCTTTCTTT
CDR3aa: CASSLRGGSRTEAFF
j_gene: TRBJ1-1
d_gene: NA
abundance: NA
v_gene: TRBV7-8

CDR3nt: TGCGCCAGCAGCTTGGGGGGGACAACTTACAATGAGCAGTTCTTC
CDR3aa: CASSLGGTTYNEQFF
j_gene: TRBJ2-1
d_gene: NA
abundance: once
v_gene: TRBV5-1

CDR3nt: TGTGCCAGCAGTTTTACCAGTAATAGCAATCAGCCCCAGCATTTT
CDR3aa: CASSFTSNSNQPQHF
j_gene: TRBJ1-5
d_gene: NA
abundance: NA
v_gene: TRBV27

CDR3nt: TGTGCCAGCAGTTACTATGGGGAGGCAGGCGAAAAACTGTTTTTT
CDR3aa: CASSYYGEAGEKLFF
j_gene: TRBJ1-4
d_gene: NA
abundance: once
v_gene: TRBV6-5

CDR3nt: TGCGCCAGCAGCCTCTATGGCACCGACAGGGGCAACTCCTATAATTCACCCCTCCACTTT
CDR3aa: CASSLYGTDRGNSYNSPLHF
j_gene: TRBJ1-6
d_gene: TRBD1
abundance: NA
v_gene: TRBV5-1

CDR3nt: TGTGCCAGTAGATCGGGAGCTTACAATGAGCAGTTCTTC
CDR3aa: CASRSGAYNEQFF
j_gene: TRBJ2-1
d_gene: NA
abundance: few
v_gene: TRBV19

CDR3nt: TGTGCCAGCAGCCCGGGACTTCGCTCCTACGAGCAGTACTTC
CDR3aa: CASSPGLRSYEQYF
j_gene: TRBJ2-7
d_gene: NA
abundance: NA
v_gene: TRBV3-1/TRBV3-2

CDR3nt: TGTGCCAGCAGGGAGACCGGACACCTGAACACCGGGGAGCTGTTTTTT
CDR3aa: CASRETGHLNTGELFF
j_gene: TRBJ2-2
d_gene: NA
abundance: NA
v_gene: TRBV25-1

CDR3nt: TGCGCCAGCAGTCAATCGAGAATGAATGAGCAGTTCTTC
CDR3aa: CASSQSRMNEQFF
j_gene: TRBJ2-1
d_gene: NA
abundance: NA
v_gene: TRBV23-1

CDR3nt: TGCGCCAGCAGCCTAGGGTCAACGGGGAACAATGAGCAGTTCTTC
CDR3aa: CASSLGSTGNNEQFF
j_gene: TRBJ2-1
d_gene: NA
abundance: NA
v_gene: TRBV4-3

CDR3nt: TGTGCCAGCAGCTCCAGGGGGAGAGGGAACTACGATGGCTACACCTTC
CDR3aa: CASSSRGRGNYDGYTF
j_gene: TRBJ1-2
d_gene: TRBD1
abundance: NA
v_gene: TRBV7-9

CDR3nt: TGTGCCAGTACCCCGGACACCGTGAATCAGCCCCAGCATTTT
CDR3aa: CASTPDTVNQPQHF
j_gene: TRBJ1-5
d_gene: NA
abundance: NA
v_gene: TRBV19

CDR3nt: TGTGCCAGCTCACCTCCTGGCGAGGGCGGAAACACCATATATTTT
CDR3aa: CASSPPGEGGNTIYF
j_gene: TRBJ1-3
d_gene: NA
abundance: NA
v_gene: TRBV18

CDR3nt: TGCGCCAGCAGCCTCAGAGGTGCCACCGGGGAGCTGTTTTTT
CDR3aa: CASSLRGATGELFF
j_gene: TRBJ2-2
d_gene: NA
abundance: NA
v_gene: TRBV4-3

CDR3nt: TGTGCCAGCAGGCGATCGGACAGGGTGAACACTGAAGCTTTCTTT
CDR3aa: CASRRSDRVNTEAFF
j_gene: TRBJ1-1
d_gene: TRBD1
abundance: NA
v_gene: TRBV6-6

CDR3nt: TGTGCCAGCCATCCCCTGAGGGCGTCAAATGAGCAGTTCTTC
CDR3aa: CASHPLRASNEQFF
j_gene: TRBJ2-1
d_gene: NA
abundance: NA
v_gene: TRBV19

CDR3nt: TGTGCCAGCACCCCATATTCAGGGGGCCTCGCGAACACCGGGGAGCTGTTTTTT
CDR3aa: CASTPYSGGLANTGELFF
j_gene: TRBJ2-2
d_gene: TRBD1
abundance: NA
v_gene: TRBV2

CDR3nt: TGTGCCAGCAGCTCACCCCGACTAGCCAAAAACATTCAGTACTTC
CDR3aa: CASSSPRLAKNIQYF
j_gene: TRBJ2-4
d_gene: NA
abundance: NA
v_gene: TRBV7-2

CDR3nt: TGTGCCAGCAGCACAGGACTAGCGGGGCACAATGAGCAGTTCTTC
CDR3aa: CASSTGLAGHNEQFF
j_gene: TRBJ2-1
d_gene: TRBD2
abundance: NA
v_gene: TRBV9

CDR3nt: TGTGCCAGCAGCCGGGGGCAGGCGGGTTCCTATAATTCACCCCTCCACTTT
CDR3aa: CASSRGQAGSYNSPLHF
j_gene: TRBJ1-6
d_gene: NA
abundance: NA
v_gene: TRBV3-1/TRBV3-2

CDR3nt: TGTGCCAGCAGCCTCCCTAATCAGCCCCAGCATTTT
CDR3aa: CASSLPNQPQHF
j_gene: TRBJ1-5
d_gene: NA
abundance: NA
v_gene: TRBV7-9

CDR3nt: TGTGCCAGCAGTCCCCAGGGGGTGAACACTGAAGCTTTCTTT
CDR3aa: CASSPQGVNTEAFF
j_gene: TRBJ1-1
d_gene: TRBD1
abundance: once
v_gene: TRBV27

CDR3nt: TGTGCCAGTAGGGTGGGGAGCTCCTATAATTCACCCCTCCACTTT
CDR3aa: CASRVGSSYNSPLHF
j_gene: TRBJ1-6
d_gene: NA
abundance: NA
v_gene: TRBV19

CDR3nt: TGCGCCAGCAGCTCTGGACAGGGACTAGCCAAAAACATTCAGTACTTC
CDR3aa: CASSSGQGLAKNIQYF
j_gene: TRBJ2-4
d_gene: TRBD1
abundance: NA
v_gene: TRBV5-1

CDR3nt: TGCGCCAGCAGCCAAGGGACAGTTCTCTATGGCTACACCTTC
CDR3aa: CASSQGTVLYGYTF
j_gene: TRBJ1-2
d_gene: NA
abundance: NA
v_gene: TRBV4-3

CDR3nt: TGTGCCAGCAGCCCCGGGACAGGGGGAAATACGCAGTATTTT
CDR3aa: CASSPGTGGNTQYF
j_gene: TRBJ2-3
d_gene: TRBD1
abundance: NA
v_gene: TRBV7-8